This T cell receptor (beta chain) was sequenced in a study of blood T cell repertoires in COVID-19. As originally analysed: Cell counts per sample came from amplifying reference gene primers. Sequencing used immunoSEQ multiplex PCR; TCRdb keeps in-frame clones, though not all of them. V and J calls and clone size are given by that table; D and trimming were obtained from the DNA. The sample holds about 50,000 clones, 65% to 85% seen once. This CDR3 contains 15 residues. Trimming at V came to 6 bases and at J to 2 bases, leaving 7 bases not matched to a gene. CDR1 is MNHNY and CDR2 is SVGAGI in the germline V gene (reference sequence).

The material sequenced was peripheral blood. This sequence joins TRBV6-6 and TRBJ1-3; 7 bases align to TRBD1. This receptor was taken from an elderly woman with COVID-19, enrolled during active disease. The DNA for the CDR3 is TGTGCCAGCAGCCGCCTACAGGGGACTGGAAACACCATATATTTT. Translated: CASSRLQGTGNTIYF.